The following is a T cell receptor (beta chain) sequence with its context. Antigen unknown. Through a sample-barcoded 5' primer and a J-beta primer mix, a second PCR was run for roughly 6 to 11 cycles. One entry per CDR3 protein results from TCRdb running MiXCR on the 5' RACE reads. In the table there are 450,000 to 700,000 distinct CDR3 sequences, about 25% of which are singletons. These data come from a study of blood T cells in healthy people across ages. Overall study findings and caveats: Donor CMV status, an unknown factor, possibly confounded changes in expanded clonotypes. A strong correlation was found between TCR beta diversity and the percentage of naive T cells. Because sorting was not performed, PBMCs prevented conclusive naive versus antigen-experienced comparison.

Each donor's blood draw was roughly 10 milliliters of peripheral blood. Germline values: CDR1 LNHDA, CDR2 SQIVND (reference sequence). This CDR3 spans 11 amino acids. V was shortened by 7 bases and J by 11 bases, with 12 bases between the two germline ends. This receptor was taken from a woman between 65 and 79 years old in good health. What was sequenced was blood. V gene TRBV19 combines with J gene TRBJ1-5, with D uncertain. The DNA of the CDR3 is TGTGCCAGTATTGGGAATCGGGCCCAGCATTTT. It is translated as CASIGNRAQHF.